This entry lists 18 T cell receptor beta chains sequenced from one sample in a study of T cells in Graves' hyperthyroidism and ophthalmopathy. Authors of the study amplified TCR beta CDR3 regions from RNA transcripts. First-round RT-PCR with HTBI primers amplified the TCR CDR3 region. Via MiXCR, TCRdb re-called the multiplex PCR reads, giving one row per CDR3 protein. The data hold under 350,000 distinct CDR3 sequences, with about a sixth observed a single time. Material for sequencing was blood. Source of these receptors: a woman aged 55 to 70 with Graves' ophthalmopathy.

This clonotype was counted a few times. The V call is TRBV11-3, the J call TRBJ1-2; D is unclear. The germline V and J ends were trimmed by 5 bases and 8 bases, with 24 bases remaining between them. The CDR3 length is 16 residues. Germline V gene lookup returns CDR1 SGHNT and CDR2 YENEEA. CDR3 amino acids: CASSAYPRGLSNGYTF. CDR3 sequence (DNA): TGTGCCAGCAGCGCCTATCCCCGGGGTCTATCCAACGGCTACACCTTC.

This clonotype was counted at least ten times. V usage is TRBV20-1 and J usage is TRBJ1-5, with TRBD1 matching 7 bases. The length of the CDR3 is 15 residues. Germline trimming cut 1 base from V and 2 bases from J; bases unmatched to any gene: 5. Germline CDR1 and CDR2: DFQATT and SNEGSKA (reference sequence). CDR3 nucleotide sequence: TGCAGTGCTAGAGCTACGGACAGGCGCAATCAGCCCCAGCATTTT. Its translation is CSARATDRRNQPQHF.

This clonotype was observed a few times. This sequence joins TRBV6-1 and TRBJ2-1, with D unclear. Germline loops: CDR1 MNHNS, CDR2 SASEGT. CDR3 length equals 15 residues. Trimming removed 6 bases from V and 0 bases from J, with 12 bases in between. CDR3 region: CASRRAISSYNEQFF. The CDR3, as DNA: TGTGCCAGCAGAAGGGCTATAAGCTCCTACAATGAGCAGTTCTTC.

Ten or more counts support this clonotype. The chain has TRBV5-6 and TRBJ1-1; 7 positions agree with TRBD1. Germline CDR1 SGHDT, CDR2 YYEEEE. This CDR3 has 14 amino acids. Unmatched junction bases numbered 3, after V lost 4 bases and J lost 0 bases. The CDR3 DNA reads as TGTGCCAGCAGCCCCGGACAGGTGAACACTGAAGCTTTCTTT. This sequence encodes CASSPGQVNTEAFF. Full variable domain (missing parts from reference TRBV5-6 and TRBJ1-1): DAGVTQSPTHLIKTRGQQVTLRCSPKSGHDTVSWYQQALGQGPQFIFQYYEEEERQRGNFPDRFSGHQFPNYSSELNVNALLLGDSALYLCASSPGQVNTEAFFGQGTRLTVV.

This clonotype was detected a few times. The rearrangement joins TRBV4-3 to TRBJ2-1; 7 bases are shared with TRBD1. Germline CDR1 LGHNA, CDR2 YSLEER. V shed 4 bases and J 8 bases; nucleotides not matched to a gene: 2. CDR3 size: 12 residues. The CDR3 protein is CASSPTGDEQFF. The CDR3 DNA reads TGCGCCAGCAGCCCCACAGGGGATGAGCAGTTCTTC.

The table lists this clonotype with many counts. The chain has TRBV6-1 and TRBJ1-1; maybe TRBD1 (6 bases). CDR1 and CDR2 (germline): MNHNS, SASEGT. Trimming took 6 bases from V and 4 from J, leaving 15 bases between them. The length of the CDR3 is 14 residues. The DNA for the CDR3 is TGTGCCAGCAGGCGAGACGGGGGGCCCACTGAAGCTTTCTTT. Translating gives CASRRDGGPTEAFF.

The chain uses TRBV24-1 and TRBJ1-5; 10 positions agree with TRBD1. The length of the CDR3 is 17 residues. The ends lost 4 bases at V and 2 bases at J; junction bases unmatched: 7. Germline loops: CDR1 KGHDR, CDR2 SFDVKD. CDR3 sequence (DNA): TGTGCCACCAGTGACAATTCCGGGACAGGGGGCAATCAGCCCCAGCATTTT. It is translated as CATSDNSGTGGNQPQHF.

This clonotype was recorded many times. This chain connects TRBV6-5 to TRBJ1-1, with 8 nucleotides matching TRBD1. CDR1 and CDR2 from the germline V gene are MNHEY and SVGAGI. The CDR3 covers 17 residues. The trim removed 0 bases at V and 5 bases at J, leaving 11 bases unmatched. The CDR3, as DNA: TGTGCCAGCAGTTACTCGATTCAGGGGGCAGGGAGAACTGAAGCTTTCTTT. Protein sequence: CASSYSIQGAGRTEAFF.

This clonotype was recorded once. The chain carries TRBV12-3 or TRBV12-4 and TRBJ2-1, with D possibly matching TRBD2 (6 bases). The V end was cut by 3 bases, the J end by 0 bases, with 12 bases between. The CDR3 contains 16 residues. CDR3 bases: TGTGCCAGCAGTTTCGGGCGGGATAGCTCCTACAATGAGCAGTTCTTC. This encodes CASSFGRDSSYNEQFF.

This clonotype was detected many times. The J gene is TRBJ2-3, the V gene TRBV6-2 or TRBV6-3; 8 bases align to TRBD2. CDR3 size: 17 residues. The germline V gene encodes CDR1 MNHEY and CDR2 SVGEGT. V shed 2 bases, J shed 2 bases, and the junction held 9 bases outside the gene matches. CDR3 sequence: CASSYPGTRGITDTQYF. DNA of the CDR3: TGTGCCAGCAGTTACCCCGGGACTAGGGGAATCACAGATACGCAGTATTTT.

At least ten counts were recorded for this clonotype. The chain joins TRBV10-3 to TRBJ1-2; maybe TRBD1 (5 bases). The germline CDR1 and CDR2 sequences are ENHRY and SYGVKD. The V and J ends lost 8 bases and 7 bases respectively, with 17 bases between them. The CDR3 totals 13 residues. As DNA, the CDR3 is TGTGCCATCCGCAAATCGGGGGAGGGTGGCTACACCTTC. This encodes CAIRKSGEGGYTF.

The CDR3 DNA reads TGTGCCAGCAGCCCCACAGGGGGGGCTAATGAAAAACTGTTTTTT. This encodes CASSPTGGANEKLFF. The chain couples TRBV11-2 to TRBJ1-4; the match to TRBD1 covers 8 bases. After removal of 5 bases from V and 3 bases from J, the junction contained 5 bases not matched to a gene. CDR1 is SGHAT, CDR2 FQNNGV, per germline. This CDR3 has 15 residues.

This clonotype came up many times. This chain joins TRBV29-1 and TRBJ2-1; 10 positions match TRBD2. J lost 2 bases, V lost 0 bases, and 4 bases had no gene match. This CDR3 has 16 residues. CDR1 and CDR2 from the germline V gene are SQVTM and ANQGSEA. This chain's CDR3 is CSVEDSGGSTYNEQFF. The CDR3 nucleotides are TGCAGCGTTGAAGATAGCGGGGGGTCGACCTACAATGAGCAGTTCTTC.

The chain recombines TRBV20-1 with TRBJ2-7, with D uncertain. The germline V and J ends were trimmed by 2 bases and 2 bases, with 13 bases remaining between them. The CDR3 sequence is 14 residues long. Germline-derived CDR1 and CDR2 are DFQATT and SNEGSKA (reference sequence). The CDR3 reads CSARTLGRTYEQYF. CDR3 sequence (DNA): TGCAGTGCTAGAACCCTCGGTCGGACCTACGAGCAGTACTTC.

To note about this clonotype: A much larger clone lies a single base off, so this may be a read error. The chain carries TRBV5-5 and TRBJ2-7; D is ambiguous. Germline V gene data show CDR1 as SGHKS and CDR2 as YYEKEE (reference sequence). The CDR3 contains 14 residues. The chain's CDR3 is CASSLFRVSYKQYF. In DNA, the CDR3 is TGTGCCAGCAGCCTATTTCGGGTCTCCTACAAGCAGTACTTC.

This clonotype was observed a handful of times. This chain connects TRBV4-2 to TRBJ2-3; no firm D call. CDR1 and CDR2 from the germline V gene are LGHNA and YNFKEQ. The germline V and J ends were trimmed by 0 bases and 6 bases, with 16 bases remaining between them. The CDR3 totals 16 residues. The CDR3 protein is CASSQDSSYGTDTQYF. Here the CDR3 DNA reads TGTGCCAGCAGCCAAGATTCGAGCTATGGAACGGATACGCAGTATTTT.

The V gene is TRBV5-1, the J gene TRBJ2-3; 12 nucleotides agree with TRBD2. This CDR3 region has 18 residues. Germline loops: CDR1 SGHRS, CDR2 YFSETQ. V lost 0 bases and J lost 1; bases outside the gene matches: 6. DNA of the CDR3: TGCGCCAGCAGCTTGGGACTAGCGGGAGTAGGAGGCACAGATACGCAGTATTTT. This codes for CASSLGLAGVGGTDTQYF.

The rearrangement uses TRBV24-1 and TRBJ2-3; 7 nucleotides line up with TRBD2. In germline, CDR1 is KGHDR, CDR2 SFDVKD. Germline trimming cut 4 bases from V and 6 bases from J; bases unmatched to any gene: 6. The CDR3 length is 14 residues. Here the CDR3 reads CATSEAGRGDTQYF. For the CDR3, the DNA is TGTGCCACCAGTGAAGCGGGGCGGGGGGATACGCAGTATTTT.